The 2 T cell receptor beta chains presented below share a single source sample, sequenced in a study of control samples from healthy donors and cancer patients. Generated by immunoSEQ multiplex PCR, the TCRdb table keeps only in-frame clones and is missing some. The sample consists of 75,000 to 100,000 clones, around 88% of them appearing once. The sample taken for sequencing was blood. These TCRs come from a man aged 25-45 years in good health.

This chain joins TRBV4-3 and TRBJ1-3; no firm D call. The CDR3 covers 19 residues. Trimming left V 3 bases short and J 3 bases short, with 24 bases between. Looked up from germline, CDR1 is LGHNA and CDR2 is YSLEER. The CDR3 nucleotides are TGCGCCAGCAGCCAGGGCTTGAGTGGACCCCGGGTCGGTGGAAACACCATATATTTT. Its protein product is CASSQGLSGPRVGGNTIYF.

This sequence joins TRBV27 and TRBJ1-3; D might be TRBD1 (6 bases). V was clipped by 4 bases and J by 4 bases, with 20 bases between them. Germline V gene lookup returns CDR1 MNHEY and CDR2 SMNVEV (reference sequence). The CDR3 consists of 17 residues. CDR3 coding DNA: TGTGCCAGCAGTTCCATCGGGACAAGGGTGGCCGGAAACACCATATATTTT. Protein product: CASSSIGTRVAGNTIYF.